This TCR beta chain derives from a study of OX40 agonist ivuxolimab in advanced cancers. Looking at the study overall: Patients' therapy was ivuxolimab, an antibody that acts as an agonist of OX40 (CD134). General study results and limits: Within 6 weeks, CD4+ and CD8+ blood T cells expanded clonally at 0.1 to 3.0 mg/kg. Expanded clones tended on average to be more numerous among CD8+ T cells than CD4+. It was not determined which antigens were specifically recognized by the peripheral T cells that had undergone clonal expansion.

Generated by immunoSEQ multiplex PCR, the TCRdb table keeps only in-frame clones and is missing some. The table lists around 25,000 clones, 78% of them singletons. About this clone itself: Its antigen is unidentified.

This CDR3 is 14 amino acids long. Per the germline V gene, CDR1 is SGHRS and CDR2 is YFSETQ. The V end was cut by 4 bases, the J end by 2 bases, with 9 bases between. This chain links TRBV5-1 with TRBJ1-4, with a weak D call TRBD1 (6 bases). The material sequenced was CD4+ or CD8+ T cells sorted from blood, taken in a trial of the OX40 agonist ivuxolimab. The source is an adult with an advanced solid tumor such as melanoma, head and neck, liver or kidney cancer. The CDR3 loop reads CASSVDSTNEKLFF. CDR3 in DNA: TGCGCCAGCAGCGTGGACAGCACTAATGAAAAACTGTTTTTT.